This is a list of T cell receptor beta chains from one sample in a study of cytomegalovirus exposure and HLA in healthy donors. Assay used: immunoSEQ multiplex PCR; TCRdb lists only in-frame clones, some missing. The sample shows 110,000 to 150,000 clones, more than 85% of them seen only once. What was sequenced was PBMCs. These receptors all come from a young man in good health and CMV-seronegative. The CDR3 runs from the conserved cysteine through the conserved F or W. The D gene is left open where the match is weak. Size is stated for part of the rows, as once, few or many counts, or as a class when the clone is expanded.

TRBJ1-1 TRBV9 . . TGTGCCAGCAGCGCGCCCCCAGGGCCGGTCAATGAAGCTTTCTTT CASSAPPGPVNEAFF
TRBJ1-5 TRBV10-1 . . TGCGCCAGCAGTGAGTCCCAGGCCCCCAATCAGCCCCAGCATTTT CASSESQAPNQPQHF
TRBJ2-7 TRBV14 TRBD1 once TGTGCCAGCAGTGCAAGGACAGGGGTCTACGAGCAGTACTTC CASSARTGVYEQYF
TRBJ2-7 TRBV14 . . TGTGCCAGCAGCGCCCATGGGAGCTCCTACGAGCAGTACTTC CASSAHGSSYEQYF
TRBJ1-1 TRBV30 . few TGTGCCTGGGGGGCCACTGAAGCTTTCTTT CAWGATEAFF
TRBJ1-4 TRBV5-8 TRBD1 . TGTGCCAGCAGCGGAGGACAGGGTTTTGAAAAACTGTTTTTT CASSGGQGFEKLFF
TRBJ1-1 TRBV7-9 . . TGTGCCAGCAGCACCCAAATGGCGAACACTGAAGCTTTCTTT CASSTQMANTEAFF
TRBJ2-5 TRBV7-3 TRBD2 . TGTGCCAGCAGGAACGAACGCGGGGGGAATCAAGAGACCCAGTACTTC CASRNERGGNQETQYF
TRBJ1-2 TRBV7-9 TRBD1 . TGTGCCAGCAGCTTCTCCGGACAGGGTACCCGTGGCTACACCTTC CASSFSGQGTRGYTF
TRBJ2-1 TRBV13 TRBD2 . TGTGCCAGCAGCTCGAGGTTTAAGGCTAGCGGGAGAAACAATGAGCAGTTCTTC CASSSRFKASGRNNEQFF
TRBJ2-4 TRBV7-8 . . TGTGCCAGCAGTCTATCTTCAGGGCTAGCCAAAAACATTCAGTACTTC CASSLSSGLAKNIQYF
TRBJ2-5 TRBV4-2 TRBD2 few TGTGCCAGCAGCCAAGATGGGACTAGCGGGGGGGCAGAGACCCAGTACTTC CASSQDGTSGGAETQYF
TRBJ1-3 TRBV7-6 . few TGTGCCAGCAGCTTAGGTCCCCTCTCTGGAAACACCATATATTTT CASSLGPLSGNTIYF
TRBJ2-7 TRBV9 . . TGTGCCAGCAGCGAGGGATGGCGGGACGAGCAGTACTTC CASSEGWRDEQYF
TRBJ2-4 TRBV19 . . TGTGCCAGTAGTTTGGCAGTTAAAAACATTCAGTACTTC CASSLAVKNIQYF
TRBJ1-1 TRBV6-5 . . TGTGCCAGCATTAGCCGGGACACCAACACTGAAGCTTTCTTT CASISRDTNTEAFF
TRBJ2-4 TRBV6-5 . . TGTGCCAGCAGTTATCGGGCAGGGGTCGCGGTCCAGTACTTC CASSYRAGVAVQYF
TRBJ1-4 TRBV19 . once TGTGCCAGTAGTATGCCGATGAGTGAAAAACTGTTTTTT CASSMPMSEKLFF
TRBJ1-1 TRBV7-9 . . TGTGCCAGCAGCTTAGCGGGGGGGCCTGAAGCTTTCTTT CASSLAGGPEAFF
TRBJ1-3 TRBV10-3 . . TGTGCCACCTCCTCCGGGATTTCTGGAAACACCATATATTTT CATSSGISGNTIYF
TRBJ1-2 TRBV19 . . TGTGCCAGTACTAGGGGCCGGGACTATGGCTACACCTTC CASTRGRDYGYTF
TRBJ1-5 TRBV21-1 . . TGTGCCAGCAAGGACAGGGGGTATCAGCCCCAGCATTTT CASKDRGYQPQHF
TRBJ1-2 TRBV6-4 . many TGTGCCAGCAGTTCCACGGACGGGGGGAATGGCTACACCTTC CASSSTDGGNGYTF
TRBJ2-3 TRBV7-7 TRBD2 . TGTGCCAGCAGCTTGGGCGGGAGGGATACGCAGTATTTT CASSLGGRDTQYF
TRBJ2-7 TRBV9 . . TGTGCCAGCAGCGACCAGAACTACGAGCAGTACTTC CASSDQNYEQYF
TRBJ2-2 TRBV19 TRBD1 . TGTGCCAGTACCGGGACAGGGGGAACCGGGGAGCTGTTTTTT CASTGTGGTGELFF
TRBJ2-7 TRBV27 . . TGTGCCAGCAGTTTGACGGGATACGAGCAGTACTTC CASSLTGYEQYF
TRBJ1-1 TRBV16 . . TGTGCCAGCAGCCAATCATCAGGGGCTGAAGCTTTCTTT CASSQSSGAEAFF
TRBJ1-2 TRBV18 . . TGTGCCAGCTCACCGGACAGCGACTATGGCTACACCTTC CASSPDSDYGYTF
TRBJ1-5 TRBV6-5 . once TGTGCCAGCAGAGGGACTGGAAATCAGCCCCAGCATTTT CASRGTGNQPQHF
TRBJ1-4 TRBV25-1 . . TGTGCCAGCAGTGAATCCGCAGGGCCTGCAACTAATGAAAAACTGTTTTTT CASSESAGPATNEKLFF
TRBJ2-3 TRBV5-1 . . TGCGCCAGCAGCTTGGTCGAAGCGGGCCCAGATACGCAGTATTTT CASSLVEAGPDTQYF
TRBJ1-2 TRBV4-1 TRBD1 few TGCGCCAGCAGCCAAATTTCGACAGGGAGTTATGGCTACACCTTC CASSQISTGSYGYTF
TRBJ1-5 TRBV11-2 . . TGTGCCAGCAGCTTAGGGCCGGGAAATCAGCCCCAGCATTTT CASSLGPGNQPQHF
TRBJ2-3 TRBV6-5 TRBD2 . TGTGCCAGCAGTTACTCGGGGCTAGCGGGGGGGGATACGCAGTATTTT CASSYSGLAGGDTQYF
TRBJ2-2 TRBV5-1 TRBD1 . TGCGCCAGCAGCTTACAGGGGGCCGGGGAGCTGTTTTTT CASSLQGAGELFF
TRBJ1-1 TRBV5-4 . . TGTGCCAGCACCGTCGGGGGGCAGGCGGGTTGGGCTGAAGCTTTCTTT CASTVGGQAGWAEAFF
TRBJ1-5 TRBV19 . . TGTGCCAGTAAGGGAGAGGGAAGTCAGCCCCAGCATTTT CASKGEGSQPQHF
TRBJ1-2 TRBV29-1 TRBD1 . TGCAGCGCCGACGAAAGCCGGGACAGGACTCGTGGCTACACCTTC CSADESRDRTRGYTF
TRBJ2-7 TRBV2 TRBD1 . TGTGCCAGCGGGACAGAACACTACGAGCAGTACTTC CASGTEHYEQYF
TRBJ1-6 TRBV2 TRBD1 . TGTGCCAGCCTTTGGGACAGTAATTCACCCCTCCACTTT CASLWDSNSPLHF
TRBJ2-2 TRBV6-5 . . TGTGCCAGCAGTTACGGGGGGACCGGGGAGCTGTTTTTT CASSYGGTGELFF
TRBJ1-2 TRBV4-2 . . TGTGCCAGCAGCCCTGAAGGGGCGGCTAACTATGGCTACACCTTC CASSPEGAANYGYTF
TRBJ1-2 TRBV7-9 . . TGTGCCAGCAGCTCGCCAGGAGGGAGAGATGGCTACACCTTC CASSSPGGRDGYTF
TRBJ1-2 TRBV9 . . TGTGCCAGCAGCCCCGGCACCGACAGTTACTATGGCTACACCTTC CASSPGTDSYYGYTF
TRBJ2-2 TRBV5-1 . . TGCGCCAGCAGCTTGGGTACAGGGTCCTTTTCCGGGGAGCTGTTTTTT CASSLGTGSFSGELFF
TRBJ2-2 TRBV30 . . TGTGCCTGGAGGGGACAGAAAAGCGGGAGTTGGATCGGGGAGCTGTTTTTT CAWRGQKSGSWIGELFF
TRBJ2-7 TRBV5-6 . once TGTGCCAGCAGCTTGAACAGGCGGAAAGGCTACGAGCAGTACTTC CASSLNRRKGYEQYF
TRBJ1-5 TRBV2 . once TGTGCCAGCAGTGGGGGCAGGGCCCCTCAGCCCCAGCATTTT CASSGGRAPQPQHF
TRBJ2-2 TRBV27 . . TGTGCCGCCGCAGGGGGCTCTGCGGCGGGAGTTTCTGGCGGGGAGCTGTTTTTT CAAAGGSAAGVSGGELFF